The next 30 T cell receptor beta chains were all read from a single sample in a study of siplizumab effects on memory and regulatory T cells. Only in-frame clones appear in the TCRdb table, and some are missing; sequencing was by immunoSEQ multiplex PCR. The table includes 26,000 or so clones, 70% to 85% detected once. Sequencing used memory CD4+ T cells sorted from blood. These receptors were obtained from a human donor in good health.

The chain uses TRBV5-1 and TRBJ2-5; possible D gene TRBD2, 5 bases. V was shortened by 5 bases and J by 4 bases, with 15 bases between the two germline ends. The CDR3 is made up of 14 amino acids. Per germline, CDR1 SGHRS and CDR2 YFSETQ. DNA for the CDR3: TGCGCCAGCAGTTCGAGAGGGCAGACAGAGACCCAGTACTTC. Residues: CASSSRGQTETQYF. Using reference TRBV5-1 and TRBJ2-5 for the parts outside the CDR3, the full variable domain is KAGVTQTPRYLIKTRGQQVTLSCSPISGHRSVSWYQQTPGQGLQFLFEYFSETQRNKGNFPGRFSGRQFSNSRSEMNVSTLELGDSALYLCASSSRGQTETQYFGPGTRLLVL.

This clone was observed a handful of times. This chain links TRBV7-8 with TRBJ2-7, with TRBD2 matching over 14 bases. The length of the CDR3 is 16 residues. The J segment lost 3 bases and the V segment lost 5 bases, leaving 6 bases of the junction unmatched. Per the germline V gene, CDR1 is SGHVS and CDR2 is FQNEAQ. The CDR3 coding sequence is TGTGCCAGCAGCGCGGGACTAGCGGGAGTTGGCTACGAGCAGTACTTC. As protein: CASSAGLAGVGYEQYF. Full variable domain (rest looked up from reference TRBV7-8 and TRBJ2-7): GAGVSQSPRYKVAKRGQDVALRCDPISGHVSLFWYQQALGQGPEFLTYFQNEAQLDKSGLPSDRFFAERPEGSVSTLKIQRTQQEDSAVYLCASSAGLAGVGYEQYFGPGTRLTVT.

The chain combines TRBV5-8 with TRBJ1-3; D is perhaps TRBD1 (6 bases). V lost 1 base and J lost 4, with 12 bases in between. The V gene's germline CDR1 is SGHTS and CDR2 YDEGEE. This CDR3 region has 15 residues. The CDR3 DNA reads TGTGCCAGCAGCTTGTTAGGACAGCCGGGAAACACCATATATTTT. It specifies CASSLLGQPGNTIYF.

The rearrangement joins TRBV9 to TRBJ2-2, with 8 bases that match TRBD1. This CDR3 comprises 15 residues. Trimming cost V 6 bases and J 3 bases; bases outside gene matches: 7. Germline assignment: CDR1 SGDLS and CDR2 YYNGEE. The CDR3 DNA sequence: TGTGCCAGCACCACAGGACAGGGCCACACCGGGGAGCTGTTTTTT. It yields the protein CASTTGQGHTGELFF.

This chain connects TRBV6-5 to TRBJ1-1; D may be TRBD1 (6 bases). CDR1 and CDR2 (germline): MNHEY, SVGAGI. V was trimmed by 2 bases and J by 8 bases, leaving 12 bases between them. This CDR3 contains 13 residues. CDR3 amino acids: CASSYNRAWEAFF. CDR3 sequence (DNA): TGTGCCAGCAGTTACAACAGGGCTTGGGAAGCTTTCTTT.

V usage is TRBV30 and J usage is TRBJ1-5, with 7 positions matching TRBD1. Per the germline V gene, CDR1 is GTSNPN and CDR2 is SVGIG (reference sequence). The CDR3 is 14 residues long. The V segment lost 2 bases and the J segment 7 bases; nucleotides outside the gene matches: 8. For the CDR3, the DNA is TGTGCCTGGAGTCCGACACAGGGGTACCAGCCCCAGCATTTT. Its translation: CAWSPTQGYQPQHF.

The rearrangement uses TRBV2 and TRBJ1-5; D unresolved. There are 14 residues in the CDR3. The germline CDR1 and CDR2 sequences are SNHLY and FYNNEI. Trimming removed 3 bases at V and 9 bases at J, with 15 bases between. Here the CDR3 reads CASSESPPASPQHF. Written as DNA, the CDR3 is TGTGCCAGCAGTGAGAGTCCCCCGGCATCGCCCCAGCATTTT.

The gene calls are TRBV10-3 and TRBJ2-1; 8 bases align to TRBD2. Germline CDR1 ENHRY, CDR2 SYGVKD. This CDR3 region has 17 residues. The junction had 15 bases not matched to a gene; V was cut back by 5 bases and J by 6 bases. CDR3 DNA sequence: TGTGCCATCAGTCCTGGCGATAGCGGGGCCGGTTTCAATGAGCAGTTCTTC. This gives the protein CAISPGDSGAGFNEQFF.

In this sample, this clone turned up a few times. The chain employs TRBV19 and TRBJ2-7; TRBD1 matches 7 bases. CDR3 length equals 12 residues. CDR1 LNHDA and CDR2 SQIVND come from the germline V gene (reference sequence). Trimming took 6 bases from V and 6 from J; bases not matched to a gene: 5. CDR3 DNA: TGTGCCAGTAGCCGACAGGGTTCCGAGCAGTACTTC. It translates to CASSRQGSEQYF.

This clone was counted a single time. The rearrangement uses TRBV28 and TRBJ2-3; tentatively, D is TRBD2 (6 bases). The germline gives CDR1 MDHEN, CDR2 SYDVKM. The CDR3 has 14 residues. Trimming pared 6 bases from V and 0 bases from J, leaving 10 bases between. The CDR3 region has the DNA TGTGCCAGCAGCCCAAGCGGGAGCACAGATACGCAGTATTTT. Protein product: CASSPSGSTDTQYF.

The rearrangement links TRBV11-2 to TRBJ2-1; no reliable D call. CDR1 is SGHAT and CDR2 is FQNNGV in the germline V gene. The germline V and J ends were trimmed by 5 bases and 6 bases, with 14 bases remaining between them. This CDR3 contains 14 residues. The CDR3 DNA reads TGTGCCAGCAGCCCCACCCGACCTAGCAATGAGCAGTTCTTC. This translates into CASSPTRPSNEQFF.

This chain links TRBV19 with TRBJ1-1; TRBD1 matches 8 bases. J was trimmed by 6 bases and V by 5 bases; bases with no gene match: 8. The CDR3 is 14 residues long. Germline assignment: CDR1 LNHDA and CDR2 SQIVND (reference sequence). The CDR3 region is CASSPDRGIAEAFF. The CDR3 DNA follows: TGTGCCAGTAGTCCCGACAGGGGAATCGCTGAAGCTTTCTTT. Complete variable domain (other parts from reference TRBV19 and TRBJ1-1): DGGITQSPKYLFRKEGQNVTLSCEQNLNHDAMYWYRQDPGQGLRLIYYSQIVNDFQKGDIAEGYSVSREKKESFPLTVTSAQKNPTAFYLCASSPDRGIAEAFFGQGTRLTVV.

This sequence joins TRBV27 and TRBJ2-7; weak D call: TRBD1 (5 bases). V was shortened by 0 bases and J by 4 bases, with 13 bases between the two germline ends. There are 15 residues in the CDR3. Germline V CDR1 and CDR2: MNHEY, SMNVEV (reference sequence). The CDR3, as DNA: TGTGCCAGCAGTTTATCGGGCCAGGGTAGGTACGAGCAGTACTTC. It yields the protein CASSLSGQGRYEQYF.

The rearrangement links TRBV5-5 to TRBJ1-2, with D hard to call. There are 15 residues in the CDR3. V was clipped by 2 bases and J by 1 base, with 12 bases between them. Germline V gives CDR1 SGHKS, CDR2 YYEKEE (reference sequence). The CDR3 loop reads CASSFGGSVNYGYTF. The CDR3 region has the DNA TGTGCCAGCAGCTTCGGAGGAAGCGTTAACTATGGCTACACCTTC.

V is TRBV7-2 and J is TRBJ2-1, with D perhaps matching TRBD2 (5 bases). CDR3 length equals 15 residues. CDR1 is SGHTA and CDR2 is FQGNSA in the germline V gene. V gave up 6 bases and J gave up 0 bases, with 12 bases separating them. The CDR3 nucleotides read TGTGCCAGCAGAGCGGACGTAAGCTCCTACAATGAGCAGTTCTTC. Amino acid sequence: CASRADVSSYNEQFF.

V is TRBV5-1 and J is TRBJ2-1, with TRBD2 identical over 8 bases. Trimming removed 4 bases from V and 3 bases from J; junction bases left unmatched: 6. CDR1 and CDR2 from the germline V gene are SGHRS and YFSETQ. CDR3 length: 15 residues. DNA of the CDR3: TGCGCCAGCAGCACTAGCGGAACCAACTACAATGAGCAGTTCTTC. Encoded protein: CASSTSGTNYNEQFF.

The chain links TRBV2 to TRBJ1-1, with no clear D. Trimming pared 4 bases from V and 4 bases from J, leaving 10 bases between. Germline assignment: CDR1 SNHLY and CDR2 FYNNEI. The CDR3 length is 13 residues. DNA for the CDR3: TGTGCCAGCAGTGGCCCGGCGAGCACTGAAGCTTTCTTT. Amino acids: CASSGPASTEAFF.

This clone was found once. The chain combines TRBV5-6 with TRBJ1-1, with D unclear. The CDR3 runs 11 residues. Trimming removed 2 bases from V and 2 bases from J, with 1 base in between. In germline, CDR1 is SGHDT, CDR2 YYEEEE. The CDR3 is CASSFNTEAFF. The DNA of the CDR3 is TGTGCCAGCAGCTTCAACACTGAAGCTTTCTTT.

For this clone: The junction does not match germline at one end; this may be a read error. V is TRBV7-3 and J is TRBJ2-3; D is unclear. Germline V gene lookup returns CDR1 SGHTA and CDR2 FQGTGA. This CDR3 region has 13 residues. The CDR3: CAGSLEYTDTQYF. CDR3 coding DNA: TGTGCCGGCAGCTTAGAGTACACAGATACGCAGTATTTT. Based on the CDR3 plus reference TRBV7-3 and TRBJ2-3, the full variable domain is GAGVSQTPSNKVTEKGKYVELRCDPISGHTALYWYRQSLGQGPEFLIYFQGTGAADDSGLPNDRFFAVRPEGSVSTLKIQRTERGDSAVYLCAGSLEYTDTQYFGPGTRLTVL.

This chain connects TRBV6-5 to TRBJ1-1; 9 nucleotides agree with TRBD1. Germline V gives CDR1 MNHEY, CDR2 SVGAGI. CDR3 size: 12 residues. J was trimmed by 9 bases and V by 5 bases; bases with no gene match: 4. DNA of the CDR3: TGTGCCAGCAGTCCACAGGGGGCGCAAGCTTTCTTT. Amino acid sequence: CASSPQGAQAFF.

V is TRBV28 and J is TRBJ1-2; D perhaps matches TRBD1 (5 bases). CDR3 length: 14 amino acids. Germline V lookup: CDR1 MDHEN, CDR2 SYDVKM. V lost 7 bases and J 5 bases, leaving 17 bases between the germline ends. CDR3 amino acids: CASTRAGPGYGYTF. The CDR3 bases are TGTGCCAGCACCAGGGCAGGCCCAGGATATGGCTACACCTTC.

As DNA, the CDR3 is TGTGCCAGCAGTTACGAGAGGGGGCGGGGAGAGACCCAGTACTTC. It is translated as CASSYERGRGETQYF. The V and J genes are TRBV6-6 and TRBJ2-5, with a weak D call TRBD1 (7 bases). The V gene's germline CDR1 is MNHNY and CDR2 SVGAGI (reference sequence). The CDR3 sequence is 15 residues long. Trimming took off 2 bases at V and 4 bases at J, with 14 bases between the two ends.

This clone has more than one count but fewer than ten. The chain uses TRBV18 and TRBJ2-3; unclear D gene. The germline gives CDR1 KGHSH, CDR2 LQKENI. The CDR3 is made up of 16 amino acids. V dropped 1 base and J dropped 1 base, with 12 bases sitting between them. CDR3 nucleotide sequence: TGTGCCAGCTCACCACGCCTACTTACGGGCACAGATACGCAGTATTTT. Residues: CASSPRLLTGTDTQYF.

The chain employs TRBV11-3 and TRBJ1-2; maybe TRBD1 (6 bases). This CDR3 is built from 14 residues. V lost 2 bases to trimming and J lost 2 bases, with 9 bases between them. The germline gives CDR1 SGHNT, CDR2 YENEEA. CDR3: CASSLLTGNYGYTF. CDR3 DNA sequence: TGTGCCAGCAGCTTATTGACAGGCAACTATGGCTACACCTTC.

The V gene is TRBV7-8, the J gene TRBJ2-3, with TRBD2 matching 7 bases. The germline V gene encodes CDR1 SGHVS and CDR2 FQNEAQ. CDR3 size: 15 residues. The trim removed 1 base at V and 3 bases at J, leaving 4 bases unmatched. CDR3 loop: CASSLGGSGTDTQYF. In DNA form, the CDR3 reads TGTGCCAGCAGCTTAGGCGGGAGTGGGACAGATACGCAGTATTTT.

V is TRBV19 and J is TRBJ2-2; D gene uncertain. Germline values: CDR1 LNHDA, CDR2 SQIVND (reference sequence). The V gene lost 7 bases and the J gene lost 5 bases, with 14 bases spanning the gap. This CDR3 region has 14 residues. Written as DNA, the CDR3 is TGTGCCAGTACCGGAAAAAGGGCAACCGGGGAGCTGTTTTTT. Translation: CASTGKRATGELFF.

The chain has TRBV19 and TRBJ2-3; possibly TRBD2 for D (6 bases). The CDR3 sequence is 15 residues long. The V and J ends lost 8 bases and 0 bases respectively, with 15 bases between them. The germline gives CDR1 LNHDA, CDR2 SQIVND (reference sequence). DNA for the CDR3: TGTGCCAGTGGAGGGGCGGGTACAAGCACAGATACGCAGTATTTT. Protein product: CASGGAGTSTDTQYF.

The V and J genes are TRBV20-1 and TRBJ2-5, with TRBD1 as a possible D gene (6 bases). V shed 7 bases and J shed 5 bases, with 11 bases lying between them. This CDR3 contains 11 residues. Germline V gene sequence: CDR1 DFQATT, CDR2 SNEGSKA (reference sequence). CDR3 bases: TGCAGTGTACAGGGTCGCGAGACCCAGTACTTC. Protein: CSVQGRETQYF.

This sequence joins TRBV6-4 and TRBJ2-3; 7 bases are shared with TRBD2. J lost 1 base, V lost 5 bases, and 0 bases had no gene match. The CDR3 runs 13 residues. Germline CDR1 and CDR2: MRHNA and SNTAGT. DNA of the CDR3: TGTGCCAGCAGTACTAGCGGCACAGATACGCAGTATTTT. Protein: CASSTSGTDTQYF.

The CDR3 protein is CSAGQPNTGELFF. In nucleotides, the CDR3 is TGCAGCGCGGGACAGCCGAACACCGGGGAGCTGTTTTTT. The chain is built from TRBV29-1 and TRBJ2-2; 7 bases map to TRBD1. V gave up 7 bases and J gave up 0 bases; unmatched junction bases: 2. CDR3 length: 13 amino acids. Looked up from germline, CDR1 is SQVTM and CDR2 is ANQGSEA.